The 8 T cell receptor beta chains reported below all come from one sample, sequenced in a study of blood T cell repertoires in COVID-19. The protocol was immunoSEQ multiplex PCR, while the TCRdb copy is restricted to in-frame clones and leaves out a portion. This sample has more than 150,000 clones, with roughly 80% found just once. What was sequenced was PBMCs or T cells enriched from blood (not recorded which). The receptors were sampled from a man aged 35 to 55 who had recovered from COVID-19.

DNA for the CDR3: TGCGCCAGCAGCCAACAGCTTTACAATGAGCAGTTCTTC. It codes for CASSQQLYNEQFF. The gene calls are TRBV5-1 and TRBJ2-1; D unclear. V was clipped by 4 bases and J by 4 bases, with 9 bases between them. Germline V gene data show CDR1 as SGHRS and CDR2 as YFSETQ. The CDR3 consists of 13 residues.

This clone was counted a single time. In DNA form, the CDR3 reads TGTGCCAGCAGCTTAGGCGGGGCCCTTGAAAAACTGTTTTTT. This translates into CASSLGGALEKLFF. The chain uses TRBV7-9 and TRBJ1-4; weak D call: TRBD1 (5 bases). The CDR3 extends over 14 amino acids. The germline V gene encodes CDR1 SEHNR and CDR2 FQNEAQ (reference sequence). V dropped 1 base and J dropped 7 bases, with 10 bases sitting between them.

CDR3 nucleotide sequence: TGTGCCAGCAGCCTATACAGGGGGAGCACAGATACGCAGTATTTT. As protein: CASSLYRGSTDTQYF. This chain uses TRBV14 with TRBJ2-3, with 8 nucleotides matching TRBD1. CDR3 length equals 15 residues. V was clipped by 4 bases and J by 0 bases; unmatched bases: 3. Looked up from germline, CDR1 is SGHDN and CDR2 is FVKESK. Looking up the rest from reference TRBV14 and TRBJ2-3 gives the full variable domain: EAGVTQFPSHSVIEKGQTVTLRCDPISGHDNLYWYRRVMGKEIKFLLHFVKESKQDESGMPNNRFLAERTGGTYSTLKVQPAELEDSGVYFCASSLYRGSTDTQYFGPGTRLTVL.

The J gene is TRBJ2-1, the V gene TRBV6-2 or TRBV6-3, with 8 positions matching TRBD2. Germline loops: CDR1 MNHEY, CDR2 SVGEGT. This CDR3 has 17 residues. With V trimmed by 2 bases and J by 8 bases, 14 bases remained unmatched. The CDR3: CASSYREGLEFLDEQFF. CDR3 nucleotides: TGTGCCAGCAGTTACAGGGAGGGACTAGAATTTTTGGATGAGCAGTTCTTC.

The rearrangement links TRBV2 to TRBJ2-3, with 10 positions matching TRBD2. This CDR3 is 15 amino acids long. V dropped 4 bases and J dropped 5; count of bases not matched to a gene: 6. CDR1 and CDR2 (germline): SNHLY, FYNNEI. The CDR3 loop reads CASSALAGVLDTQYF. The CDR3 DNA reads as TGTGCCAGCAGTGCCCTAGCGGGAGTTCTAGATACGCAGTATTTT.

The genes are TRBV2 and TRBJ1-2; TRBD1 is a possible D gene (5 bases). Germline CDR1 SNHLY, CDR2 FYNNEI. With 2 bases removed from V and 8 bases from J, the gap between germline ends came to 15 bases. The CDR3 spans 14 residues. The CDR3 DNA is TGTGCCAGCAGTGAACAGGCGGGGGGAACCGGCTACACCTTC. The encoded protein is CASSEQAGGTGYTF.

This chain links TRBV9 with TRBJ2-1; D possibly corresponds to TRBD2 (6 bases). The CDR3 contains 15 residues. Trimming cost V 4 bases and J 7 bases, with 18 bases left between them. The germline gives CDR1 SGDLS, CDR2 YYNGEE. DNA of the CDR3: TGTGCCAGCAGCCCAACCTGGGGGGTGGGGAATGAGCAGTTCTTC. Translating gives CASSPTWGVGNEQFF.

CDR3 residues: CASSYSDPRSYEQYF. The CDR3 DNA reads TGTGCCAGCAGTTACTCCGACCCCAGGTCCTACGAGCAGTACTTC. The rearrangement uses TRBV6-6 and TRBJ2-7; D unclear. The germline V gene encodes CDR1 MNHNY and CDR2 SVGAGI (reference sequence). Trimming cost V 0 bases and J 1 base, with 10 bases left between them. This CDR3 has 15 residues.